These T cell receptor beta chains were read from a single sample in a study of cytomegalovirus exposure and HLA in healthy donors. Profiled with immunoSEQ multiplex PCR; TCRdb holds only in-frame clones, not every one. The data contain 150,000 to 200,000 clones, around 73% of them singletons. Sequencing used PBMCs. The source is a male donor in good health and CMV-seronegative. Each CDR3 is given without its conserved first and last residue.

CDR3 protein	V gene	J gene
ASSQGASGARATDTQY	TRBV28	TRBJ2-3
ASTTGQGVVGANVLT	TRBV19	TRBJ2-6
ASSLSLSQETQY	TRBV28	TRBJ2-5
ASGLGGSRYNEQF	TRBV12-5	TRBJ2-1
ASSQDAELNEQF	TRBV4-3	TRBJ2-1
ASSLAPGQGRVRGNTIY	TRBV13	TRBJ1-3
ASSLSREANYGYT	TRBV11-2	TRBJ1-2
ASSQDGGSRPNNEQF	TRBV4-2	NA
ASGLAGYSYEQY	TRBV2	TRBJ2-7
ASNRAHEQY	TRBV5-6	TRBJ2-7
ASSYGTGLQETQY	TRBV6-5	TRBJ2-5
ASSYSGTSTDTQY	TRBV6-5	TRBJ2-3
AISGTRAEYGNTIY	TRBV10-3	TRBJ1-3
ASSEGGENYNEQF	TRBV6-4	TRBJ2-1
ASSQDFGRGSYEQY	TRBV14	TRBJ2-7
ASTGLAGGADTQY	TRBV6-5	TRBJ2-3
ASNQGGTGNEKLF	TRBV28	TRBJ1-4
ASSPSMVAFTGELF	TRBV27	TRBJ2-2
ASSELAGERDTQY	TRBV6-1	TRBJ2-3
ASSLSGTSGYEQY	TRBV5-1	NA
ASSQAQAGTDTQY	TRBV4-3	TRBJ2-3
ASSRTTGANYGYT	TRBV7-2	TRBJ1-2
ASSPRDRASTDTQY	TRBV9	TRBJ2-3
AIRGWNTEAF	TRBV2	TRBJ1-1
ASSQDSTSPAYEQY	TRBV4-3	TRBJ2-7
ASSLQGAGTGELF	TRBV19	TRBJ2-2
ASSPITSADTQY	TRBV7-9	TRBJ2-3
ASRYGTSGSYEQY	TRBV7-2	TRBJ2-7
ASSLSGPGLRETQY	TRBV11-3	TRBJ2-5
ASSLTSLAQQF	TRBV7-3	TRBJ2-1
ASSPPTASTDTQY	TRBV7-9	TRBJ2-3
AWRPGQGNEKLF	TRBV30	TRBJ1-4
ASSYSKVAGFEQF	TRBV6-5	TRBJ2-1
ASRAGGLGTGELF	TRBV6-6	TRBJ2-2
ASSVTSNYEQY	TRBV9	TRBJ2-7
ASSEDRATGELF	TRBV6-1	TRBJ2-2
ASSPEEEDNEQF	TRBV21-1	TRBJ2-1
ASSHTDSYEQY	TRBV5-1	TRBJ2-7
ASSQGGRESPLH	TRBV7-2	TRBJ1-6
ASSPIPGGLETQY	TRBV18	TRBJ2-5
ASSQPRTGGTYEQY	TRBV7-8	TRBJ2-7
ASSLPGRGETQY	TRBV9	TRBJ2-5
ASGGGPGYT	TRBV2	TRBJ1-2
SSSSQAAPNSPLH	TRBV7-9	TRBJ1-6